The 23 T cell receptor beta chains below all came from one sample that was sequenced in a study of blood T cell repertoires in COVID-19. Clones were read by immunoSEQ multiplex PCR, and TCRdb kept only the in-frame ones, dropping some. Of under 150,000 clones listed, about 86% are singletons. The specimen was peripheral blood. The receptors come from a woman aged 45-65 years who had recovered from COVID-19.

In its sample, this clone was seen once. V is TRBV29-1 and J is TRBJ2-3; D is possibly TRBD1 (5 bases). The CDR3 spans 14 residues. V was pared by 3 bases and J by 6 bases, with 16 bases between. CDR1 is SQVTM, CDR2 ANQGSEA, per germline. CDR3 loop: CSVEFVGVEDTQYF. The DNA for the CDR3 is TGCAGCGTTGAGTTCGTAGGGGTGGAGGATACGCAGTATTTT.

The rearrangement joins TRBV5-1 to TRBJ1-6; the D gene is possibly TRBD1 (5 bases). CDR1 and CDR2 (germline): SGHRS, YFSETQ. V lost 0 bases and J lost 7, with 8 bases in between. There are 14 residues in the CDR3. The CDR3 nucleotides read TGCGCCAGCAGCTTGGGACAGCCCAATTCACCCCTCCACTTT. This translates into CASSLGQPNSPLHF.

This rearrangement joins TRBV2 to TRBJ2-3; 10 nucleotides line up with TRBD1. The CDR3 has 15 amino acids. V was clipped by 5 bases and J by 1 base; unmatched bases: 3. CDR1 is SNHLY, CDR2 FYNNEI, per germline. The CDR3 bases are TGTGCCAGCAGTCGGGACAGGGGCCGCACAGATACGCAGTATTTT. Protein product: CASSRDRGRTDTQYF.

The CDR3 DNA reads as TGTGCCAGCAGTGTGTCAGCGGGACAGGGGTCTCCACCCCTCCACTTT. Its translation: CASSVSAGQGSPPLHF. The V and J genes are TRBV6-1 and TRBJ1-6; 10 bases agree with TRBD1. Germline V CDR1 and CDR2: MNHNS, SASEGT. V was clipped by 4 bases and J by 11 bases; unmatched bases: 11. The CDR3 has 16 amino acids.

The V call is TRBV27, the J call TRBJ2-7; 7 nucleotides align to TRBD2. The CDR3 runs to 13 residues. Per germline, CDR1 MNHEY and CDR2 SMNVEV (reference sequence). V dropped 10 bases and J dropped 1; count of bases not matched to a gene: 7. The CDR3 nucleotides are TGTGCCACCAAGCGGGGAGATTCCTACGAGCAGTACTTC. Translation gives CATKRGDSYEQYF.

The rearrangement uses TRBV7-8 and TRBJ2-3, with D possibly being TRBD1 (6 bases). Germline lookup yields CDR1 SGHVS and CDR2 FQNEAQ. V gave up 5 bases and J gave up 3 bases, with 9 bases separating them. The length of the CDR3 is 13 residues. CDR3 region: CASSKGQTDTQYF. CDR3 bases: TGTGCCAGCAGCAAAGGACAGACAGATACGCAGTATTTT.

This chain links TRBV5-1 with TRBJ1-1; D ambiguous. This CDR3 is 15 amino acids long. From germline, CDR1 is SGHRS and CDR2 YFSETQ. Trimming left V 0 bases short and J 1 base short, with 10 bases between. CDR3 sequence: CASSLEFQENTEAFF. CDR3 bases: TGCGCCAGCAGCTTGGAGTTTCAGGAGAACACTGAAGCTTTCTTT. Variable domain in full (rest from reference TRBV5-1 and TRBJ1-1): KAGVTQTPRYLIKTRGQQVTLSCSPISGHRSVSWYQQTPGQGLQFLFEYFSETQRNKGNFPGRFSGRQFSNSRSEMNVSTLELGDSALYLCASSLEFQENTEAFFGQGTRLTVV.

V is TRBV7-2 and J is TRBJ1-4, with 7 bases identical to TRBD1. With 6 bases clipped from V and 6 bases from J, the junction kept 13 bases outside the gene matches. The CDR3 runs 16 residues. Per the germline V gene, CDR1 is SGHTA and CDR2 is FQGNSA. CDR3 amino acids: CASSFGPAGGDEKLFF. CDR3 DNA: TGTGCCAGCAGTTTTGGGCCCGCAGGGGGAGATGAAAAACTGTTTTTT. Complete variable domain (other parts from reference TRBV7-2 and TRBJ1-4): GAGVSQSPSNKVTEKGKDVELRCDPISGHTALYWYRQSLGQGLEFLIYFQGNSAPDKSGLPSDRFSAERTGGSVSTLTIQRTQQEDSAVYLCASSFGPAGGDEKLFFGSGTQLSVL.

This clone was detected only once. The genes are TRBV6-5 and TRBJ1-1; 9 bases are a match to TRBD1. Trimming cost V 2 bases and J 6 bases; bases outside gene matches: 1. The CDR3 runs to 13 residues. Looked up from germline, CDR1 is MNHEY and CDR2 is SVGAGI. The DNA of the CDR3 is TGTGCCAGCAGTTACCGGGACAGGGCTGAAGCTTTCTTT. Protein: CASSYRDRAEAFF.

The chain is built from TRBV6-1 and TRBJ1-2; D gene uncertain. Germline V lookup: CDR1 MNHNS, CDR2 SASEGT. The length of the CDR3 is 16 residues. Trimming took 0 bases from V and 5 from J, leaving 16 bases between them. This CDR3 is CASSEAGLGIAYGYTF. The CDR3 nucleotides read TGTGCCAGCAGTGAAGCCGGACTCGGGATAGCGTATGGCTACACCTTC.

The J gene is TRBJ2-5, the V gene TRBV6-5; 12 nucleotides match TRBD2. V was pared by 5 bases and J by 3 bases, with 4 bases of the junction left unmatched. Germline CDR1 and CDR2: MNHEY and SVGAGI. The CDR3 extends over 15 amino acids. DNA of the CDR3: TGTGCCAGCAGTCCAGGACTAGCGGGAAAAGAGACCCAGTACTTC. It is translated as CASSPGLAGKETQYF.

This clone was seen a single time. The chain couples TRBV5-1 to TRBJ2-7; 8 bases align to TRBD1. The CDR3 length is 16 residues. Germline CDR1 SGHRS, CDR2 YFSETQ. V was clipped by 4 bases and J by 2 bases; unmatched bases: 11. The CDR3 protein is CASSPALQGATYEQYF. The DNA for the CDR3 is TGCGCCAGCAGCCCTGCCCTCCAGGGGGCAACCTACGAGCAGTACTTC. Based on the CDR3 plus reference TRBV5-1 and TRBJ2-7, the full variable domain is KAGVTQTPRYLIKTRGQQVTLSCSPISGHRSVSWYQQTPGQGLQFLFEYFSETQRNKGNFPGRFSGRQFSNSRSEMNVSTLELGDSALYLCASSPALQGATYEQYFGPGTRLTVT.

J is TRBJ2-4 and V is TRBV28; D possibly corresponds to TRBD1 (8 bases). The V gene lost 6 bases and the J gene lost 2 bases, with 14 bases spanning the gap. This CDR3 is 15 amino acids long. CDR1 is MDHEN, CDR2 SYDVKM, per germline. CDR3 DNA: TGTGCCAGCAGATACAGGGGGGGGACCAAAAACATTCAGTACTTC. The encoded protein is CASRYRGGTKNIQYF.

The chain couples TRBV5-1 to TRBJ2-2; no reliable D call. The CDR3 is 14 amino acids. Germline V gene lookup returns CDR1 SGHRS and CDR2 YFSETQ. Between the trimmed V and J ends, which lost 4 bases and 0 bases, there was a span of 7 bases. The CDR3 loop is CASSQATNTGELFF. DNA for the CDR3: TGCGCCAGCAGCCAGGCAACGAACACCGGGGAGCTGTTTTTT.

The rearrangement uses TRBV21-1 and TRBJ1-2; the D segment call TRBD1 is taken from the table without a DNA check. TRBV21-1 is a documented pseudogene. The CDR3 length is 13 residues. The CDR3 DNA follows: TGTGCCAGGACGGGACAGGCGATCTATGGCTACACCTTC. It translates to CARTGQAIYGYTF.

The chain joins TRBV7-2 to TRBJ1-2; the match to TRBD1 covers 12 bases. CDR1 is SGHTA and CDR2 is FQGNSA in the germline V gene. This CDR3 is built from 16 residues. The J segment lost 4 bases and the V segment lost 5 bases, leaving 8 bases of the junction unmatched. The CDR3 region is CASSSMGQGAGYGYTF. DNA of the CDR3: TGTGCCAGCAGCAGTATGGGACAGGGGGCAGGCTATGGCTACACCTTC.

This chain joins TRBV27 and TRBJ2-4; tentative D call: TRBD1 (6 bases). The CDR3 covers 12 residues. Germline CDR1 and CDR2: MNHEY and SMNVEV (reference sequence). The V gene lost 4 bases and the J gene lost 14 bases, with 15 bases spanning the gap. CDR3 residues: CASSSWQGPKYF. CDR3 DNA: TGTGCCAGCAGTTCGTGGCAGGGGCCCAAGTACTTC.

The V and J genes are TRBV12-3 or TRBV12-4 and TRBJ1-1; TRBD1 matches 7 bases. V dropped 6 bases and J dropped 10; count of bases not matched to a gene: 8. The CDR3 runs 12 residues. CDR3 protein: CASSPGQSSAFF. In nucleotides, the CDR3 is TGTGCCAGCAGCCCGGGACAGTCTTCAGCTTTCTTT.

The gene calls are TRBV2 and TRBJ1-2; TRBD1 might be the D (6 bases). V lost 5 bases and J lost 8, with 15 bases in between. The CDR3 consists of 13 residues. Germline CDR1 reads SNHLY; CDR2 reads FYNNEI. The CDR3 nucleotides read TGTGCCAGCAGTCCCCAGGGGTTGGGAGGCTACACCTTC. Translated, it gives CASSPQGLGGYTF.

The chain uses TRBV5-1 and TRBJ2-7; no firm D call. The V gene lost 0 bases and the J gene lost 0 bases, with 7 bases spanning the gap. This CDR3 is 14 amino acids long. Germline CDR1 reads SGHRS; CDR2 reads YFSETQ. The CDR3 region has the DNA TGCGCCAGCAGCTTGGGGCACGTCTCCTACGAGCAGTACTTC. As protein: CASSLGHVSYEQYF. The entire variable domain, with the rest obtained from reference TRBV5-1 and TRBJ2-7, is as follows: KAGVTQTPRYLIKTRGQQVTLSCSPISGHRSVSWYQQTPGQGLQFLFEYFSETQRNKGNFPGRFSGRQFSNSRSEMNVSTLELGDSALYLCASSLGHVSYEQYFGPGTRLTVT.

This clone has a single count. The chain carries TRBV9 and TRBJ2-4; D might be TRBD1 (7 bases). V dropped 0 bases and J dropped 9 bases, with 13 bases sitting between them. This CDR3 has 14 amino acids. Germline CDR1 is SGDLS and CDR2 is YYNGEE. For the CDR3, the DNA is TGTGCCAGCAGCGTAGAAGGAGGGGGCGGCATTCAGTACTTC. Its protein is CASSVEGGGGIQYF.

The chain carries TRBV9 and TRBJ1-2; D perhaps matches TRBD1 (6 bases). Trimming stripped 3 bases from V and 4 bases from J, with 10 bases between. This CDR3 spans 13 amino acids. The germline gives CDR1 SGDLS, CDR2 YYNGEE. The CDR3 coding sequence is TGTGCCAGCAGCGGCCAGACAGGCTATGGCTACACCTTC. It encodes CASSGQTGYGYTF.

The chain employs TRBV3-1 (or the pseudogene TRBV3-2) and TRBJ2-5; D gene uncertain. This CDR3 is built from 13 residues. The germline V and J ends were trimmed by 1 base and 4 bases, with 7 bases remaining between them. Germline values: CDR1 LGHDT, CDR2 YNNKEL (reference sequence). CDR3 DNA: TGTGCCAGCAGCCAAGTTCGAGGAGAGACCCAGTACTTC. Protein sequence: CASSQVRGETQYF.